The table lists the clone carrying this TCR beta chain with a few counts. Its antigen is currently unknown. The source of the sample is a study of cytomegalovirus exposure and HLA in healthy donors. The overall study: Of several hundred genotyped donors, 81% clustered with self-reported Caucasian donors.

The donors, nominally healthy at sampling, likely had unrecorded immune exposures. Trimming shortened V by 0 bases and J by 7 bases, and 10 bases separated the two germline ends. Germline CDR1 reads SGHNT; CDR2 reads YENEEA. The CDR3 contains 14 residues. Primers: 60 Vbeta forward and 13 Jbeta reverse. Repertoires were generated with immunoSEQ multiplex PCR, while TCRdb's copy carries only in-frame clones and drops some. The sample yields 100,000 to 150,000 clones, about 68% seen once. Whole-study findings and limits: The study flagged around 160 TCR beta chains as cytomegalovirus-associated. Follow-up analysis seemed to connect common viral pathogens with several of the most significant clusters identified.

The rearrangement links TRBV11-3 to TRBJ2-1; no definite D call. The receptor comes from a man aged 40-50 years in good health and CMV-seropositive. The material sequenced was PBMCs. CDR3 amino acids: CASSLEAGWNEQFF. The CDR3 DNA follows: TGTGCCAGCAGCTTAGAGGCCGGGTGGAATGAGCAGTTCTTC.